This is a list of T cell receptor beta chains from one sample in a study of cytomegalovirus exposure and HLA in healthy donors. The data were produced by immunoSEQ multiplex PCR, yet TCRdb's version contains in-frame clones alone and is incomplete. The data contain 60,000 to 75,000 clones, approximately 85% of them seen just once; the ten biggest clones take up about 10%. The sequenced material came from PBMCs. These receptors were collected from a female donor in good health and CMV-seronegative. Each CDR3 is given with its conserved first and last residue.

TRBJ1-1	TRBV27	CASSLGGITEAFF
.	TRBV27	CASSLAGRPYEQYF
TRBJ2-5	TRBV19	CASSITGGQETQYF
TRBJ2-3	TRBV18	CASSPGTGGADTQYF
TRBJ2-5	TRBV7-9	CASSQNGQGQETQYF
TRBJ2-3	TRBV6-4	CASSEDRGRADTQYF
TRBJ2-1	TRBV28	CASSLLQGNEQFF
TRBJ1-4	TRBV28	CASTPTGYEKLFF
TRBJ2-1	TRBV9	CASGRQGFNEQFF
TRBJ2-1	TRBV27	CASSPTSIEQFF
.	TRBV12-1	CASSSPTGGTSYEQYF
TRBJ2-5	TRBV7-8	CASSLGNPTGETQYF
.	TRBV5-1	CASSTRSGSTYEQYF
TRBJ1-1	TRBV18	CASSQRQGLVNTEAFF
TRBJ2-5	TRBV28	CASSLSGGERPQYF
TRBJ2-5	TRBV18	CASSSGVQETQYF
TRBJ2-7	TRBV28	CASTPPSGRAYEQYF
TRBJ2-4	TRBV19	CASSTRQGGNIQYF
TRBJ2-3	TRBV10-3	CAISESGAPDTQYF
TRBJ2-4	TRBV5-1	CASSLTSVKNIQYF
TRBJ2-7	TRBV21-1	CASSTRTGLSYEQYF
TRBJ2-1	TRBV27	CASSLSEQRYNEQFF